What follows are 29 T cell receptor beta chains derived from one specimen sequenced in a study of patients and donors after allogeneic stem cell transplantation. TCRdb fed the RT-PCR reads into MiXCR, producing one record per CDR3 protein. The sample has approximately 250,000 distinct CDR3 sequences, approximately 14% seen once. Sequences were obtained from blood, either unsorted or a sorted T cell fraction (not recorded which). Source of these receptors: a human donor who was either an allogeneic HSCT recipient or a stem cell or donor lymphocyte infusion donor (not recorded which). It is not recorded whose cells these are; they may come from a transplant donor.

The chain uses TRBV11-2 and TRBJ2-2; D is undetermined. The ends were cut back, 1 base at V and 6 bases at J, with 6 bases in the middle. The CDR3 sequence is 13 residues long. Germline-derived CDR1 and CDR2 are SGHAT and FQNNGV. The CDR3 region is CASSLAEAGELFF. The CDR3 nucleotides are TGTGCCAGCAGCTTAGCAGAGGCCGGGGAGCTGTTTTTT. Drawing the rest from reference TRBV11-2 and TRBJ2-2, the complete variable domain is EAGVAQSPRYKIIEKRQSVAFWCNPISGHATLYWYQQILGQGPKLLIQFQNNGVVDDSQLPKDRFSAERLKGVDSTLKIQPAKLEDSAVYLCASSLAEAGELFFGEGSRLTVL.

The V and J genes are TRBV28 and TRBJ1-4; D gene unclear. Germline V CDR1 and CDR2: MDHEN, SYDVKM. The CDR3 has 13 amino acids. V lost 5 bases to trimming and J lost 8 bases, with 12 bases between them. CDR3 in amino acids: CASSQNRLEKLFF. CDR3 bases: TGTGCCAGCAGTCAAAACCGCTTAGAAAAACTGTTTTTT. The full variable domain, its missing parts supplied by reference TRBV28 and TRBJ1-4, is DVKVTQSSRYLVKRTGEKVFLECVQDMDHENMFWYRQDPGLGLRLIYFSYDVKMKEKGDIPEGYSVSREKKERFSLILESASTNQTSMYLCASSQNRLEKLFFGSGTQLSVL.

This chain connects TRBV29-1 to TRBJ1-5; D ambiguous. CDR1 and CDR2 (germline): SQVTM, ANQGSEA. The CDR3 totals 12 residues. Trimming took 4 bases from V and 8 from J, leaving 12 bases between them. The CDR3 DNA sequence: TGCAGCGTTGCTGAGGGTAGGGAGCCCCAGCATTTT. Protein sequence: CSVAEGREPQHF.

The chain recombines TRBV4-3 with TRBJ2-3; 10 positions match TRBD2. Trimming removed 0 bases from V and 2 bases from J; junction bases left unmatched: 8. This CDR3 contains 18 residues. Germline V CDR1 and CDR2: LGHNA, YSLEER. CDR3 sequence reads: CASSQDLVAGGSTDTQYF. DNA of the CDR3: TGCGCCAGCAGCCAAGATTTGGTAGCGGGGGGATCCACAGATACGCAGTATTTT.

The chain couples TRBV20-1 to TRBJ1-3, with unresolved D. CDR3 length: 16 residues. V was clipped by 1 base and J by 4 bases, with 17 bases between them. The V gene's germline CDR1 is DFQATT and CDR2 SNEGSKA (reference sequence). In nucleotides, the CDR3 is TGCAGTGCTAGAGGGGAAGGCAGTTTAATGGGAAACACCATATATTTT. It yields the protein CSARGEGSLMGNTIYF.

This clonotype was recorded many times. This chain connects TRBV5-6 to TRBJ2-1; 10 bases map to TRBD2. Germline-derived CDR1 and CDR2 are SGHDT and YYEEEE. Germline trimming cut 1 base from V and 3 bases from J; bases unmatched to any gene: 4. The CDR3 covers 16 residues. CDR3 region: CASSLKAGGIYNEQFF. In nucleotides, the CDR3 is TGTGCCAGCAGCTTGAAAGCGGGGGGGATCTACAATGAGCAGTTCTTC.

This clonotype has only a few counts. CDR3: CAISESNKGELFF. DNA for the CDR3: TGTGCCATCAGTGAGTCGAACAAGGGGGAGCTGTTTTTT. The chain employs TRBV10-3 and TRBJ2-2; no clear D. The CDR3 contains 13 residues. CDR1 is ENHRY, CDR2 SYGVKD, per germline. V shed 0 bases and J shed 8 bases, with 7 bases lying between them.

The sample holds many counts of this clonotype. The V gene is TRBV7-2, the J gene TRBJ1-1; D remains unclear. This CDR3 has 16 residues. The ends were cut back, 5 bases at V and 1 base at J, with 17 bases in the middle. The germline V gene has CDR1 SGHTA and CDR2 FQGNSA. CDR3 in DNA: TGTGCCAGCAGCAAATGGGGAGGAGGGTCGAACACTGAAGCTTTCTTT. It is translated as CASSKWGGGSNTEAFF.

This clonotype was observed a handful of times. The gene calls are TRBV5-1 and TRBJ1-1; D is undetermined. V was clipped by 4 bases and J by 6 bases, with 22 bases between them. CDR3 length equals 16 residues. Germline values: CDR1 SGHRS, CDR2 YFSETQ. The CDR3, as DNA: TGCGCCAGCAGCCTGGCGGCGGGTCCTCCCCTGGCTGAAGCTTTCTTT. Protein: CASSLAAGPPLAEAFF.

This clonotype was counted many times. The chain carries TRBV12-3 or TRBV12-4 and TRBJ1-4, with no clear D. CDR3 length: 14 residues. V was trimmed by 3 bases and J by 8 bases, leaving 13 bases between them. CDR3 nucleotides: TGTGCCAGCAGTTTGTCGGGGTTTGAGGAAAAACTGTTTTTT. It translates to CASSLSGFEEKLFF.

This clonotype was counted at least ten times. This chain uses TRBV5-1 with TRBJ1-6; D is uncertain. The CDR3 extends over 14 amino acids. V lost 4 bases and J 7 bases, leaving 12 bases between the germline ends. Germline V gene data show CDR1 as SGHRS and CDR2 as YFSETQ. The CDR3 DNA sequence: TGCGCCAGCAGCCCGGCGGGCAGCAATTCACCCCTCCACTTT. This sequence encodes CASSPAGSNSPLHF.

This clonotype was detected once. CDR3: CSAVRRNTEAFF. CDR3 coding DNA: TGCAGCGCCGTCCGCAGGAACACTGAAGCTTTCTTT. This sequence joins TRBV29-1 and TRBJ1-1; no definite D call. V dropped 7 bases and J dropped 1 base, with 10 bases sitting between them. Germline V CDR1 and CDR2: SQVTM, ANQGSEA. The CDR3 totals 12 residues.

The V gene is TRBV6-1, the J gene TRBJ2-6; TRBD1 agrees at 8 bases. This CDR3 is 17 amino acids long. Germline V lookup: CDR1 MNHNS, CDR2 SASEGT. With V trimmed by 5 bases and J by 2 bases, 8 bases remained unmatched. CDR3 bases: TGTGCCAGCAGTAATCGGAGGACAGGGACTGGGGCCAACGTCCTGACTTTC. Translating gives CASSNRRTGTGANVLTF.

The chain combines TRBV2 with TRBJ1-1, with D possibly being TRBD1 (5 bases). The CDR3 consists of 14 residues. V lost 6 bases and J lost 7, with 18 bases in between. Germline assignment: CDR1 SNHLY and CDR2 FYNNEI. CDR3 DNA sequence: TGTGCCAGCAGGGGGACTGGGGGAGGATTTGAAGCTTTCTTT. Its translation: CASRGTGGGFEAFF.

The CDR3 DNA follows: TGTGCCAGCAGTGAAAGCACTATCCCAAGCTCCTACAATGAGCAGTTCTTC. It translates to CASSESTIPSSYNEQFF. V gene TRBV6-1 combines with J gene TRBJ2-1; D remains ambiguous. Trimming pared 2 bases from V and 0 bases from J, leaving 14 bases between. From germline, CDR1 is MNHNS and CDR2 SASEGT. The CDR3 has 17 amino acids.

This clonotype was recorded many times. The V and J genes are TRBV4-1 and TRBJ2-7; possible D gene TRBD2, 6 bases. The CDR3 is made up of 15 amino acids. Looked up from germline, CDR1 is MGHRA and CDR2 is YSYEKL. The germline V and J ends were trimmed by 1 base and 2 bases, with 12 bases remaining between them. The CDR3, as DNA: TGCGCCAGCAGCCAAGTGGGTAGCGGTGCCTACGAGCAGTACTTC. Amino acids: CASSQVGSGAYEQYF.

V gene TRBV7-9 combines with J gene TRBJ1-4; D unresolved. Germline loops: CDR1 SEHNR, CDR2 FQNEAQ (reference sequence). V was shortened by 4 bases and J by 0 bases, with 9 bases between the two germline ends. The CDR3 has 15 residues. Written as DNA, the CDR3 is TGTGCCAGCAGCTCACGTGGATCAACTAATGAAAAACTGTTTTTT. Protein: CASSSRGSTNEKLFF.

This clonotype was detected a few times. The CDR3: CSARDALNTEAFF. The CDR3 DNA reads TGCAGCGCTCGGGACGCCTTGAACACTGAAGCTTTCTTT. The chain carries TRBV29-1 and TRBJ1-1, with D perhaps TRBD1 (5 bases). CDR1 is SQVTM and CDR2 is ANQGSEA in the germline V gene. The CDR3 sequence is 13 residues long. V was clipped by 7 bases and J by 0 bases, with 12 bases between them.

In DNA form, the CDR3 reads TGCGCCAGCAGCCCCCTCGCGTACTCCTACAATGAGCAGTTCTTC. Its translation is CASSPLAYSYNEQFF. This sequence joins TRBV4-3 and TRBJ2-1, with D unresolved. The CDR3 extends over 15 amino acids. V was cut by 4 bases and J by 0 bases, with 10 bases left in between. CDR1 and CDR2 from the germline V gene are LGHNA and YSLEER.

In its sample, this clonotype was seen a few times. This CDR3 is CASSYSGGAESGELFF. In DNA form, the CDR3 reads TGCGCCAGCAGCTACTCGGGGGGCGCGGAATCCGGGGAGCTGTTTTTT. The chain recombines TRBV5-1 with TRBJ2-2, with D perhaps TRBD2 (7 bases). This CDR3 spans 16 amino acids. The V and J ends lost 3 bases and 6 bases respectively, with 18 bases between them. CDR1 and CDR2 (germline): SGHRS, YFSETQ.

This chain links TRBV29-1 with TRBJ1-1; 9 positions match TRBD1. Germline lookup yields CDR1 SQVTM and CDR2 ANQGSEA. This CDR3 spans 14 amino acids. Trimming at V came to 7 bases and at J to 4 bases, leaving 10 bases not matched to a gene. CDR3 protein: CSAATGGAGTEAFF. The DNA of the CDR3 is TGCAGCGCCGCTACAGGGGGCGCGGGCACTGAAGCTTTCTTT.

This rearrangement joins TRBV10-3 to TRBJ1-1, with D tentatively TRBD1 (5 bases). The germline CDR1 and CDR2 sequences are ENHRY and SYGVKD. The CDR3 extends over 19 amino acids. The V and J ends lost 0 bases and 6 bases respectively, with 26 bases between them. CDR3 nucleotides: TGTGCCATCAGTGAGTCAGGGCAGGGAGAAAGCCATATGACGTCTGAAGCTTTCTTT. Protein product: CAISESGQGESHMTSEAFF.

This clonotype was detected many times. This CDR3 reads CASSFGTDEAFF. CDR3 DNA sequence: TGCGCCAGCAGCTTCGGGACAGATGAAGCTTTCTTT. The V and J genes are TRBV5-1 and TRBJ1-1; 7 bases fit TRBD1. The length of the CDR3 is 12 residues. Looked up from germline, CDR1 is SGHRS and CDR2 is YFSETQ. V trimming: 2 bases; J trimming: 7 bases; junction bases outside the gene matches: 2.

The chain couples TRBV20-1 to TRBJ2-6; D may be TRBD2 (6 bases). The germline CDR1 and CDR2 sequences are DFQATT and SNEGSKA (reference sequence). CDR3 length: 17 amino acids. The V gene lost 5 bases and the J gene lost 0 bases, with 17 bases spanning the gap. The CDR3 nucleotides are TGCAGTGCTGGGGGGACCAATCCCCTCTCTGGGGCCAACGTCCTGACTTTC. This sequence encodes CSAGGTNPLSGANVLTF.

This clonotype was seen ten or more times. The chain employs TRBV6-1 and TRBJ1-2; TRBD1 matches at 7 bases. In germline, CDR1 is MNHNS, CDR2 SASEGT. This CDR3 is 14 amino acids long. Germline trimming cut 7 bases from V and 4 bases from J; bases unmatched to any gene: 9. CDR3 in amino acids: CASTGRRTGYGYTF. For the CDR3, the DNA is TGTGCCAGCACAGGGAGGAGGACAGGCTATGGCTACACCTTC.

CDR3 amino acids: CSVTTSGPYGYTF. CDR3 coding DNA: TGCAGTGTCACAACTAGCGGTCCCTATGGCTACACCTTC. The chain recombines TRBV20-1 with TRBJ1-2, with D unclear. The germline V gene encodes CDR1 DFQATT and CDR2 SNEGSKA (reference sequence). The length of the CDR3 is 13 residues. V was shortened by 7 bases and J by 4 bases, with 16 bases between the two germline ends.

This clonotype was counted ten times or more. V and J are TRBV5-1 and TRBJ2-6, with unresolved D. The CDR3 length is 15 residues. Germline V CDR1 and CDR2: SGHRS, YFSETQ. Trimming left V 5 bases short and J 0 bases short, with 9 bases between. This CDR3 is CASRPTVSGANVLTF. The CDR3, as DNA: TGCGCCAGCAGACCAACAGTCTCTGGGGCCAACGTCCTGACTTTC.

The table lists this clonotype with a few counts. CDR3 protein: CASSITGNSPTYEQYF. The DNA for the CDR3 is TGTGCCAGCAGTATCACAGGGAACTCTCCTACCTACGAGCAGTACTTC. The chain uses TRBV12-3 or TRBV12-4 and TRBJ2-7, with D tentatively TRBD1 (6 bases). CDR3 size: 16 residues. The V gene lost 5 bases and the J gene lost 2 bases, with 19 bases spanning the gap.

The CDR3: CSAPGTQQETQYF. The DNA of the CDR3 is TGCAGTGCTCCGGGGACTCAACAAGAGACCCAGTACTTC. The V gene is TRBV20-1, the J gene TRBJ2-5, with D perhaps matching TRBD2 (6 bases). In germline, CDR1 is DFQATT, CDR2 SNEGSKA (reference sequence). Trimming stripped 5 bases from V and 2 bases from J, with 12 bases between. CDR3 length: 13 amino acids.